This T cell receptor beta chain was sequenced in a study of post-analysis software for immune sequencing data. Across the study: Included courses were relapsing-remitting and secondary progressive multiple sclerosis; progressive-relapsing multiple sclerosis was also included. Findings and caveats of the study: Diversity measured as normalized Chao1 was significantly lower in multiple sclerosis patients than in controls. Same-batch samples co-clustered strongly by F measure. The five TRBV segments detected at higher frequency in patients than in controls included TRBV5-6, TRBV5-1 and TRBV20-1.

Incorporated into the TCR beta cDNA libraries were unique molecular identifiers, which served to reduce PCR and sequencing biases. The authors obtained approximately 460,000 cDNA molecules from approximately 0.95 to 9.8 million T cells. TCRdb analysed the PCR reads with MiXCR anew, one entry per CDR3 protein. The sample lists 750,000 to 950,000 distinct CDR3 sequences, about 57% occurring once. This clonotype occurred a few times. Antigen: not known. This CDR3 region has 11 residues. Germline assignment: CDR1 SGHRS and CDR2 YFSETQ. V lost 4 bases and J lost 1, with 3 bases in between. Material for sequencing was blood. This sequence was found in a girl under 18 with multiple sclerosis. This chain links TRBV5-1 with TRBJ2-7; D remains unclear. The CDR3 loop reads CASSKSYEQYF. DNA of the CDR3: TGCGCCAGCAGCAAATCCTACGAGCAGTACTTC.